A selection of T cell receptor beta chains follows, all from one sample in a study of beta chain features in type 1 diabetes. The method was immunoSEQ multiplex PCR; TCRdb's version includes in-frame clones alone and lacks a portion of them. Of under 950,000 clones listed, about 17% are singletons. Input material: naive CD4+ T cells from blood. These receptors all stem from a woman aged 18-29 years in good health. Both conserved end residues are part of each CDR3. A D gene is named only where the DNA matches it firmly. A row's size may be missing; if present it is once, few, many or a size class.

cdr3_aa: CASSLRPGLGDTQYF
cdr3_nt: TGCGCCAGCAGCTTGAGGCCAGGGCTGGGGGATACGCAGTATTTT
clone_size: few
d_call: .
j_call: TRBJ2-3
v_call: TRBV5-1

cdr3_aa: CASSLGRGSGANVLTF
cdr3_nt: TGTGCCAGCAGCTTAGGCAGGGGCTCTGGGGCCAACGTCCTGACTTTC
clone_size: .
d_call: .
j_call: TRBJ2-6
v_call: TRBV7-2

cdr3_aa: CASTLRTGGQFF
cdr3_nt: TGTGCCAGCACCTTAAGGACAGGAGGGCAGTTCTTC
clone_size: .
d_call: TRBD1
j_call: TRBJ2-1
v_call: TRBV6-1

cdr3_aa: CASSRKAGEDEQFF
cdr3_nt: TGCGCCAGCAGCCGCAAAGCGGGAGAGGATGAGCAGTTCTTC
clone_size: .
d_call: TRBD2
j_call: TRBJ2-1
v_call: TRBV5-1

cdr3_aa: CASSPGQGEGGIQYF
cdr3_nt: TGTGCCAGCAGCCCCGGACAGGGAGAAGGTGGCATTCAGTACTTC
clone_size: few
d_call: TRBD1
j_call: TRBJ2-4
v_call: TRBV7-2

cdr3_aa: CASSLGGTGSDTQYF
cdr3_nt: TGCGCCAGCAGCTTGGGAGGGACAGGGTCGGATACGCAGTATTTT
clone_size: few
d_call: TRBD1
j_call: TRBJ2-3
v_call: TRBV5-1

cdr3_aa: CASSYSMREKLFF
cdr3_nt: TGTGCCAGCAGTTACTCGATGAGGGAAAAACTGTTTTTT
clone_size: .
d_call: .
j_call: TRBJ1-4
v_call: TRBV6-5

cdr3_aa: CASSTGTGAGEQFF
cdr3_nt: TGTGCCAGCAGCACCGGGACAGGGGCCGGTGAGCAGTTCTTC
clone_size: .
d_call: TRBD1
j_call: TRBJ2-1
v_call: TRBV9

cdr3_aa: CASLSARGRGTDTQYF
cdr3_nt: TGTGCCAGCCTCTCCGCTAGGGGGCGCGGCACAGATACGCAGTATTTT
clone_size: few
d_call: TRBD1
j_call: TRBJ2-3
v_call: TRBV28

cdr3_aa: CASSPPGQGGGYNEQFF
cdr3_nt: TGTGCCAGCTCACCACCGGGACAGGGTGGTGGGTACAATGAGCAGTTCTTC
clone_size: .
d_call: TRBD1
j_call: TRBJ2-1
v_call: TRBV18

cdr3_aa: CATSREASGPGRQFF
cdr3_nt: TGTGCCACCAGCAGAGAGGCTAGCGGCCCAGGTCGGCAGTTCTTC
clone_size: few
d_call: TRBD2
j_call: TRBJ2-1
v_call: TRBV15

cdr3_aa: CASSLAASGSFSYNEQFF
cdr3_nt: TGCGCCAGCAGCTTGGCCGCTAGCGGGAGTTTCTCCTACAATGAGCAGTTCTTC
clone_size: .
d_call: TRBD2
j_call: TRBJ2-1
v_call: TRBV5-1

cdr3_aa: CASSPGQFDGYTF
cdr3_nt: TGTGCCAGCAGCCCGGGACAGTTCGATGGCTACACCTTC
clone_size: .
d_call: TRBD1
j_call: TRBJ1-2
v_call: TRBV28

cdr3_aa: CASSPGENGYTF
cdr3_nt: TGTGCCAGCAGCCCAGGGGAAAATGGCTACACCTTC
clone_size: .
d_call: .
j_call: TRBJ1-2
v_call: TRBV2

cdr3_aa: CATLPGSGGNTIYF
cdr3_nt: TGTGCCACCCTACCGGGGTCAGGTGGAAACACCATATATTTT
clone_size: .
d_call: .
j_call: TRBJ1-3
v_call: TRBV2

cdr3_aa: CASSQDGYTNEKLFF
cdr3_nt: TGCGCCAGCAGCCAAGATGGGTATACTAATGAAAAACTGTTTTTT
clone_size: .
d_call: .
j_call: TRBJ1-4
v_call: TRBV4-1

cdr3_aa: CASSLLTSGRPYEQYF
cdr3_nt: TGTGCCAGCAGTTTATTGACTAGCGGGAGGCCCTACGAGCAGTACTTC
clone_size: few
d_call: TRBD2
j_call: TRBJ2-7
v_call: TRBV28

cdr3_aa: CASSQQENTEAFF
cdr3_nt: TGTGCCAGCAGCCAACAAGAGAACACTGAAGCTTTCTTT
clone_size: .
d_call: .
j_call: TRBJ1-1
v_call: TRBV4-2

cdr3_aa: CASSAPGLAEKKSSYNEQFF
cdr3_nt: TGTGCCAGCAGCGCACCGGGACTAGCAGAAAAAAAGAGCTCCTACAATGAGCAGTTCTTC
clone_size: .
d_call: TRBD2
j_call: TRBJ2-1
v_call: TRBV9

cdr3_aa: CASSLVFGYSNTGELFF
cdr3_nt: TGTGCCAGCAGCTTGGTTTTTGGGTACAGCAACACCGGGGAGCTGTTTTTT
clone_size: .
d_call: .
j_call: TRBJ2-2
v_call: TRBV5-4

cdr3_aa: CASSQDGLAGAGDEQFF
cdr3_nt: TGCGCCAGCAGCCAGGATGGGCTAGCGGGAGCTGGGGATGAGCAGTTCTTC
clone_size: .
d_call: TRBD2
j_call: TRBJ2-1
v_call: TRBV4-3

cdr3_aa: CASSPDLAGVSYEQYF
cdr3_nt: TGTGCCAGCAGTCCCGATCTAGCGGGGGTCTCCTACGAGCAGTACTTC
clone_size: .
d_call: TRBD2
j_call: TRBJ2-7
v_call: TRBV2

cdr3_aa: CASSVGTGKPYEQYF
cdr3_nt: TGTGCCAGCAGCGTAGGGACAGGGAAGCCCTACGAGCAGTACTTC
clone_size: few
d_call: TRBD1
j_call: TRBJ2-7
v_call: TRBV9

cdr3_aa: CASTPLGTANTGELFF
cdr3_nt: TGTGCCAGCACCCCCCTTGGGACCGCGAACACCGGGGAGCTGTTTTTT
clone_size: few
d_call: .
j_call: TRBJ2-2
v_call: TRBV28

cdr3_aa: CASSLGPGGNEKLFF
cdr3_nt: TGTGCCAGCAGCTTAGGTCCAGGGGGTAATGAAAAACTGTTTTTT
clone_size: .
d_call: TRBD1
j_call: TRBJ1-4
v_call: TRBV7-9

cdr3_aa: CASSLPGRATKLFF
cdr3_nt: TGTGCCAGCAGCTTACCAGGGAGGGCCACTAAACTGTTTTTT
clone_size: .
d_call: .
j_call: TRBJ1-4
v_call: TRBV7-2

cdr3_aa: CASSLRDDYEQYF
cdr3_nt: TGTGCCAGCAGCCTTCGGGACGACTACGAGCAGTACTTC
clone_size: few
d_call: .
j_call: TRBJ2-7
v_call: TRBV7-2

cdr3_aa: CATSPPTDTQYF
cdr3_nt: TGTGCCACCTCGCCCCCTACAGATACGCAGTATTTT
clone_size: .
d_call: .
j_call: TRBJ2-3
v_call: TRBV10-3

cdr3_aa: CATSPRAKSLKNIQYF
cdr3_nt: TGTGCCACCAGCCCCAGGGCCAAGTCTCTAAAAAACATTCAGTACTTC
clone_size: .
d_call: .
j_call: TRBJ2-4
v_call: TRBV15

cdr3_aa: CASSPRRESYEQYF
cdr3_nt: TGTGCCAGCTCACCACGCCGGGAGTCCTACGAGCAGTACTTC
clone_size: .
d_call: .
j_call: TRBJ2-7
v_call: TRBV18

cdr3_aa: CASSPSGDRAKTGELFF
cdr3_nt: TGTGCCAGCAGCCCCAGCGGGGACCGAGCGAAAACCGGGGAGCTGTTTTTT
clone_size: .
d_call: TRBD2
j_call: TRBJ2-2
v_call: TRBV7-9

cdr3_aa: CASSPRPWSGEKLFF
cdr3_nt: TGTGCCAGCAGTCCCCGGCCGTGGTCTGGTGAAAAACTGTTTTTT
clone_size: .
d_call: .
j_call: TRBJ1-4
v_call: TRBV6-6

cdr3_aa: CASSLEGTGGFNEQFF
cdr3_nt: TGTGCCAGCAGCTTAGAGGGGACAGGGGGTTTCAATGAGCAGTTCTTC
clone_size: .
d_call: TRBD1
j_call: TRBJ2-1
v_call: TRBV7-6

cdr3_aa: CASSPRASGTASYEQYF
cdr3_nt: TGTGCCAGCTCACCACGAGCCTCGGGGACAGCCTCCTACGAGCAGTACTTC
clone_size: few
d_call: TRBD1
j_call: TRBJ2-7
v_call: TRBV18

cdr3_aa: CASSASNSGQYTGLAGVSTDTQYF
cdr3_nt: TGTGCCAGCAGCGCATCAAACTCGGGACAGTATACGGGACTAGCGGGAGTGTCCACAGATACGCAGTATTTT
clone_size: .
d_call: TRBD2
j_call: TRBJ2-3
v_call: TRBV14

cdr3_aa: CASSRDRGHEQYF
cdr3_nt: TGTGCCAGCAGCCGGGACAGGGGACACGAGCAGTACTTC
clone_size: few
d_call: TRBD1
j_call: TRBJ2-7
v_call: TRBV5-6

cdr3_aa: CASSESGKSEQYF
cdr3_nt: TGTGCCAGCAGTGAGTCGGGAAAGAGCGAGCAGTACTTC
clone_size: .
d_call: .
j_call: TRBJ2-7
v_call: TRBV6-1

cdr3_aa: CASRGGQASNQPQHF
cdr3_nt: TGTGCCAGCAGAGGAGGGCAGGCTAGCAATCAGCCCCAGCATTTT
clone_size: .
d_call: .
j_call: TRBJ1-5
v_call: TRBV27

cdr3_aa: CASSYSTSTDTQYF
cdr3_nt: TGTGCCAGCAGTTACTCTACCAGCACAGATACGCAGTATTTT
clone_size: .
d_call: .
j_call: TRBJ2-3
v_call: TRBV6-5

cdr3_aa: CASSSTPIASSTDTQYF
cdr3_nt: TGTGCCAGCAGTTCCACCCCGATAGCGTCCAGCACAGATACGCAGTATTTT
clone_size: once
d_call: .
j_call: TRBJ2-3
v_call: TRBV27